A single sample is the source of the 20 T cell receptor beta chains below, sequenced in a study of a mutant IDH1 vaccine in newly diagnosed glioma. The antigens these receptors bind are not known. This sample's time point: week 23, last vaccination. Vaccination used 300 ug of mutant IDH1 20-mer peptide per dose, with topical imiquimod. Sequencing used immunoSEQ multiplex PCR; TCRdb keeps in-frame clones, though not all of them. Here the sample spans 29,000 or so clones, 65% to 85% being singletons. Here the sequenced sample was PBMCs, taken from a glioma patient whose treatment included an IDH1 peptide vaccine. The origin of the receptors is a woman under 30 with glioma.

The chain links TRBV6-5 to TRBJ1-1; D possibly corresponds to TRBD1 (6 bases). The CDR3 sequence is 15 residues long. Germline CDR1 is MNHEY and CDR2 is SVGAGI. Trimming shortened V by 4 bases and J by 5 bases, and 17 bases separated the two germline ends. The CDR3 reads CASSSLSGVETEAFF. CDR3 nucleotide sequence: TGTGCCAGCAGTTCCCTCTCAGGGGTCGAAACTGAAGCTTTCTTT.

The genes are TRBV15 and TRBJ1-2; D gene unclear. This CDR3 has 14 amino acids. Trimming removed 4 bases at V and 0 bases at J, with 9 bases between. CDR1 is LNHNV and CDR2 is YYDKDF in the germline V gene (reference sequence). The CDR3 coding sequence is TGTGCCACCAGCACCCGGAGATCTAACTATGGCTACACCTTC. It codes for CATSTRRSNYGYTF.

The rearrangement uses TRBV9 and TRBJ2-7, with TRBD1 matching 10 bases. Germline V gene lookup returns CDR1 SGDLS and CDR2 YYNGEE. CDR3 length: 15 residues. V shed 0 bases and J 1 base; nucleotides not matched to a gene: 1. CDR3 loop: CASSVGGQGSYEQYF. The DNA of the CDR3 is TGTGCCAGCAGCGTAGGGGGACAGGGGTCCTACGAGCAGTACTTC. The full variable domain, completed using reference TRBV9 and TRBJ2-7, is DSGVTQTPKHLITATGQRVTLRCSPRSGDLSVYWYQQSLDQGLQFLIQYYNGEERAKGNILERFSAQQFPDLHSELNLSSLELGDSALYFCASSVGGQGSYEQYFGPGTRLTVT.

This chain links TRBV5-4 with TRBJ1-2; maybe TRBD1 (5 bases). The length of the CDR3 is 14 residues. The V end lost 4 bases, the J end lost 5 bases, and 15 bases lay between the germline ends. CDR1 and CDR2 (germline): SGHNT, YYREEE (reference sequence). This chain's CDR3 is CASSPLTQAYGYTF. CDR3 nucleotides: TGTGCCAGCAGCCCATTGACACAGGCATATGGCTACACCTTC.

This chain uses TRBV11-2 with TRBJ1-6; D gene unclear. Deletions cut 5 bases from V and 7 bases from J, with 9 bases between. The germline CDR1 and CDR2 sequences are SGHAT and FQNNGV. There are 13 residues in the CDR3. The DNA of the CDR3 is TGTGCCAGCAGCGTACTGGAAAATTCACCCCTCCACTTT. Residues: CASSVLENSPLHF. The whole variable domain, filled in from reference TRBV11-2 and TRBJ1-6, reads EAGVAQSPRYKIIEKRQSVAFWCNPISGHATLYWYQQILGQGPKLLIQFQNNGVVDDSQLPKDRFSAERLKGVDSTLKIQPAKLEDSAVYLCASSVLENSPLHFGNGTRLTVT.

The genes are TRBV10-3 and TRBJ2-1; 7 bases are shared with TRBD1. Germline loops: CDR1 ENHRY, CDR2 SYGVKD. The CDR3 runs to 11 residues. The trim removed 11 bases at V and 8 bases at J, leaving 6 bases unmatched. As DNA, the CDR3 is TGTGCCGTCGGGACAGCTGATGAGCAGTTCTTC. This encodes CAVGTADEQFF.

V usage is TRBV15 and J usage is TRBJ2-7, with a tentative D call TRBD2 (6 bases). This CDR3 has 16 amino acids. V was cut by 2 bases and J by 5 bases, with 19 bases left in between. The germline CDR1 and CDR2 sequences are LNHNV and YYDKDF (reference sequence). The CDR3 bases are TGTGCCACCAGCAGAATAGAGGGCGGGAACAACCACGAGCAGTACTTC. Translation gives CATSRIEGGNNHEQYF.

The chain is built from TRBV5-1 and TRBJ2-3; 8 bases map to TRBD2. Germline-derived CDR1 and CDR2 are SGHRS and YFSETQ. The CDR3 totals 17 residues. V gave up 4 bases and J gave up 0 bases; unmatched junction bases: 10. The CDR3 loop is CASSRAAGVASTDTQYF. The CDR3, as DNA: TGCGCCAGCAGCCGGGCAGCGGGAGTGGCAAGCACAGATACGCAGTATTTT.

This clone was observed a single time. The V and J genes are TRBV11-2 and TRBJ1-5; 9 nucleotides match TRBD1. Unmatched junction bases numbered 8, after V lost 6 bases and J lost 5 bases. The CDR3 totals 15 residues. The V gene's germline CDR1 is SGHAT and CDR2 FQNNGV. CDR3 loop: CASSSSGQGHQPQHF. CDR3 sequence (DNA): TGTGCCAGCAGTTCCTCGGGACAGGGACATCAGCCCCAGCATTTT. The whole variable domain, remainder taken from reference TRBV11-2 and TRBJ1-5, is EAGVAQSPRYKIIEKRQSVAFWCNPISGHATLYWYQQILGQGPKLLIQFQNNGVVDDSQLPKDRFSAERLKGVDSTLKIQPAKLEDSAVYLCASSSSGQGHQPQHFGDGTRLSIL.

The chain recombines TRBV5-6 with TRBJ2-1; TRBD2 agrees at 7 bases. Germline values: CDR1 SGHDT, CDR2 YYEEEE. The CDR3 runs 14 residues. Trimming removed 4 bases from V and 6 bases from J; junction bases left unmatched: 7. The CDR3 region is CASSLGIAGNEQFF. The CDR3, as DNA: TGTGCCAGCAGCCTTGGGATAGCGGGCAATGAGCAGTTCTTC.

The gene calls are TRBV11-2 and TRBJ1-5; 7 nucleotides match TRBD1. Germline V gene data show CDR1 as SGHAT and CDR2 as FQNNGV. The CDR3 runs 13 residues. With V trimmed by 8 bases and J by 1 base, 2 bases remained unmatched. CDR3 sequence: CASSTGSNQPQHF. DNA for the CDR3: TGTGCCAGCTCGACAGGGAGCAATCAGCCCCAGCATTTT.

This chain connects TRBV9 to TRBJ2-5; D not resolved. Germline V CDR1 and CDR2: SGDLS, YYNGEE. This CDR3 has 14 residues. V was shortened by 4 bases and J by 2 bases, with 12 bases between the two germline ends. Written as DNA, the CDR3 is TGTGCCAGCAGCCCGTACAGCTATCAAGAGACCCAGTACTTC. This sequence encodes CASSPYSYQETQYF.

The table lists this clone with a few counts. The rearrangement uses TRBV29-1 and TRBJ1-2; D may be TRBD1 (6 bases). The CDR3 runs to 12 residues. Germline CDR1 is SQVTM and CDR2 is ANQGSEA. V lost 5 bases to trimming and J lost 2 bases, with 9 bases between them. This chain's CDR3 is CSVRGQNYGYTF. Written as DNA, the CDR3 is TGCAGCGTTCGGGGGCAAAACTATGGCTACACCTTC. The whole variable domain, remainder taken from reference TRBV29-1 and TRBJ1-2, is SAVISQKPSRDICQRGTSLTIQCQVDSQVTMMFWYRQQPGQSLTLIATANQGSEATYESGFVIDKFPISRPNLTFSTLTVSNMSPEDSSIYLCSVRGQNYGYTFGSGTRLTVV.

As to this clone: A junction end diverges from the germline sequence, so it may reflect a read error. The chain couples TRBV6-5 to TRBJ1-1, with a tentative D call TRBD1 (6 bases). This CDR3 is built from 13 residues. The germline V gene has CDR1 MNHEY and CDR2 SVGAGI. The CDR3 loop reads CASSPSVRGVGVF. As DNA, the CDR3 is TGTGCCAGCAGTCCATCCGTGAGGGGGGTAGGAGTCTTT.

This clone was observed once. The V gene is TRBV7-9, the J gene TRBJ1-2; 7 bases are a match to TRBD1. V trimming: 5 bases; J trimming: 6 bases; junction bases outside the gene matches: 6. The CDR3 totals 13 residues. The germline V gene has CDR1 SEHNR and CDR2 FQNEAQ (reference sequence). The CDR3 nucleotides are TGTGCCAGCAGCATCGGGACAGTGGATGGCTACACCTTC. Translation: CASSIGTVDGYTF.

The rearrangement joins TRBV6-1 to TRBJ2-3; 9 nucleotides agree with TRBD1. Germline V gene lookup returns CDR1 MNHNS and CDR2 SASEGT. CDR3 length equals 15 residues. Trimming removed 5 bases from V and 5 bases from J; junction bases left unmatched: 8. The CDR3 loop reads CASSSQGAPRDTQYF. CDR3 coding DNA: TGTGCCAGCAGTTCACAGGGGGCCCCCCGAGATACGCAGTATTTT.

CDR3 protein: CASSLGQGSEAFF. The CDR3 DNA reads TGCGCCAGCAGCCTGGGACAGGGATCTGAAGCTTTCTTT. J is TRBJ1-1 and V is TRBV5-1, with 9 nucleotides matching TRBD1. The CDR3 sequence is 13 residues long. Trimming took 4 bases from V and 6 from J; bases not matched to a gene: 4. Germline CDR1 SGHRS, CDR2 YFSETQ. Complete variable domain (other parts from reference TRBV5-1 and TRBJ1-1): KAGVTQTPRYLIKTRGQQVTLSCSPISGHRSVSWYQQTPGQGLQFLFEYFSETQRNKGNFPGRFSGRQFSNSRSEMNVSTLELGDSALYLCASSLGQGSEAFFGQGTRLTVV.

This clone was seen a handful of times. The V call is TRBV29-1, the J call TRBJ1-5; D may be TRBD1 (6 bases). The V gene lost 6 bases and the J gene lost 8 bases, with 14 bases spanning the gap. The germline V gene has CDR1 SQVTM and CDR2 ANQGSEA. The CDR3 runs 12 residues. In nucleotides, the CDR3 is TGCAGCGTGCAGACAGGTTTGGAGCCCCAGCATTTT. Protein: CSVQTGLEPQHF.

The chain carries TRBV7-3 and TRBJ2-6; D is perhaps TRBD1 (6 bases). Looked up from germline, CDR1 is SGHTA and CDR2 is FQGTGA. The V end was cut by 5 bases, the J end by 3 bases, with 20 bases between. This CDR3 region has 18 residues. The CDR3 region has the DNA TGTGCCAGCAGCCCATCTAACAGGGAATTGGGTGGGGCCAACGTCCTGACTTTC. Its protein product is CASSPSNRELGGANVLTF.

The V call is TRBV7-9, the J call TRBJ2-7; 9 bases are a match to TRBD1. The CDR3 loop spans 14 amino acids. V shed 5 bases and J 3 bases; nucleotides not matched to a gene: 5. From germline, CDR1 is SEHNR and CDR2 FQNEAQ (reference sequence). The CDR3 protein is CASSPRTGVYEQYF. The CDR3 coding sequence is TGTGCCAGCAGCCCGCGGACAGGGGTCTACGAGCAGTACTTC.